The 24 T cell receptor beta chains in this list originate from one sample, sequenced in a study of human T cells and chemical hapten exposure. TCRdb reprocessed the RACE reads with MiXCR, giving one entry per CDR3 protein. Counted here are tens of thousands of distinct CDR3 sequences, 10% occurring once; the ten biggest clones make up 25% to 30%. Time point specified: pre-sensitization, week 0. Treatment given: therapeutic diphenylcyclopropenone sensitization with weekly scalp DPC. From whole blood left unfractionated, total RNA was extracted. Source: whole blood, taken in connection with sensitization to the hapten diphenylcyclopropenone (DPC). All receptors derive from a man over 45 with alopecia areata. Some clones in this sample may be carry-over from other donors' samples.

This clonotype was recorded only once. The chain has TRBV4-3 and TRBJ1-6; D is undetermined. The CDR3 covers 17 residues. V was shortened by 0 bases and J by 2 bases, with 11 bases between the two germline ends. CDR1 and CDR2 from the germline V gene are LGHNA and YSLEER. CDR3 protein: CASSQDLGRAYNSPLHF. CDR3 in DNA: TGCGCCAGCAGCCAAGATTTGGGCAGAGCCTATAATTCACCCCTCCACTTT.

This clonotype was seen a handful of times. The V and J genes are TRBV6-5 and TRBJ2-2; 9 bases line up with TRBD1. Germline lookup yields CDR1 MNHEY and CDR2 SVGAGI. This CDR3 region has 16 residues. The V gene end was trimmed by 0 bases and the J gene end by 6 bases; junction bases not matched to a gene: 5. The CDR3 here is CASSYSGTGMSGELFF. The CDR3 DNA sequence: TGTGCCAGCAGTTACTCCGGGACAGGGATGTCCGGGGAGCTGTTTTTT.

The sample holds a few counts of this clonotype. The rearrangement joins TRBV11-2 to TRBJ1-4; possible D gene TRBD1, 5 bases. V was trimmed by 1 base and J by 10 bases, leaving 7 bases between them. CDR3 length: 12 amino acids. Germline CDR1 SGHAT, CDR2 FQNNGV. The CDR3, as DNA: TGTGCCAGCAGCTTAGCCCAGGGAAAACTGTTTTTT. It yields the protein CASSLAQGKLFF. Drawing the rest from reference TRBV11-2 and TRBJ1-4, the complete variable domain is EAGVAQSPRYKIIEKRQSVAFWCNPISGHATLYWYQQILGQGPKLLIQFQNNGVVDDSQLPKDRFSAERLKGVDSTLKIQPAKLEDSAVYLCASSLAQGKLFFGSGTQLSVL.

The sample holds many counts of this clonotype. The J gene is TRBJ2-3, the V gene TRBV7-9, with 12 bases identical to TRBD2. Germline V gene data show CDR1 as SEHNR and CDR2 as FQNEAQ (reference sequence). V gave up 4 bases and J gave up 6 bases; unmatched junction bases: 8. This CDR3 is built from 16 residues. The CDR3 region has the DNA TGTGCCAGCAGCTCTAGGACTAGCGGGATGTCGGATACGCAGTATTTT. It yields the protein CASSSRTSGMSDTQYF.

This clonotype was recorded a few times. This sequence joins TRBV11-3 and TRBJ2-7; TRBD2 aligns across 10 bases. The CDR3 totals 14 residues. V was pared by 5 bases and J by 3 bases, with 4 bases of the junction left unmatched. CDR1 and CDR2 (germline): SGHNT, YENEEA. The CDR3 coding sequence is TGTGCCAGCAGCCTTAGCGGGAGGAGCTACGAGCAGTACTTC. Amino acid sequence: CASSLSGRSYEQYF.

The chain joins TRBV6-5 to TRBJ1-2, with 8 bases fitting TRBD1. Unmatched junction bases numbered 8, after V lost 10 bases and J lost 4 bases. Germline values: CDR1 MNHEY, CDR2 SVGAGI. The CDR3 has 13 residues. CDR3 coding DNA: TGTGCCATCAAGGACAGGGATGGCTATGGCTACACCTTC. As protein: CAIKDRDGYGYTF.

This clonotype was counted only a few times. The rearrangement uses TRBV18 and TRBJ2-4, with TRBD2 matching over 11 bases. After removal of 3 bases from V and 2 bases from J, the junction contained 6 bases not matched to a gene. Germline CDR1 KGHSH, CDR2 LQKENI. The CDR3 has 17 amino acids. This CDR3 is CASSPKLAGVTKNIQYF. The CDR3 nucleotides are TGTGCCAGCTCACCGAAACTAGCGGGAGTGACCAAAAACATTCAGTACTTC.

With respect to this clonotype: Being one base from a much bigger clone, this may be a read error. The J gene is TRBJ2-2, the V gene TRBV4-1; TRBD2 agrees at 11 bases. CDR1 and CDR2 from the germline V gene are MGHRA and YSYEKL. This CDR3 comprises 16 residues. Trimming took 1 base from V and 10 from J; bases not matched to a gene: 8. CDR3 sequence reads: CASSQALAGGPEELFF. Here the CDR3 DNA reads TGCGCCAGCAGCCAAGCCCTAGCGGGAGGCCCCGAGGAGCTGTTTTTT.

This clonotype was seen at least ten times. The chain combines TRBV19 with TRBJ2-2, with a tentative D call TRBD1 (6 bases). Looked up from germline, CDR1 is LNHDA and CDR2 is SQIVND (reference sequence). The CDR3 contains 17 residues. Trimming took 5 bases from V and 0 from J, leaving 16 bases between them. The DNA of the CDR3 is TGTGCCAGTAGTGCCTTACCAGGGGCGACGAACACCGGGGAGCTGTTTTTT. This encodes CASSALPGATNTGELFF.

This clonotype was found many times. V is TRBV14 and J is TRBJ2-3, with no clear D. The germline V gene encodes CDR1 SGHDN and CDR2 FVKESK. V shed 0 bases and J shed 2 bases, with 3 bases lying between them. This CDR3 spans 13 amino acids. This chain's CDR3 is CASSQDSTDTQYF. Written as DNA, the CDR3 is TGTGCCAGCAGCCAAGATTCCACAGATACGCAGTATTTT.

This clonotype was found many times. The gene calls are TRBV18 and TRBJ2-7; 10 nucleotides align to TRBD2. The V and J ends lost 6 bases and 7 bases, in that order; junction bases with no gene match: 9. Looked up from germline, CDR1 is KGHSH and CDR2 is LQKENI. The CDR3 length is 14 residues. The chain's CDR3 is CASSILAGVGEQYF. The CDR3 nucleotides read TGTGCCAGCTCCATTCTAGCGGGAGTGGGTGAGCAGTACTTC.

There are a few counts of this clonotype. This chain joins TRBV6-6 and TRBJ2-5; 9 bases line up with TRBD2. From germline, CDR1 is MNHNY and CDR2 SVGAGI (reference sequence). The CDR3 length is 17 residues. V dropped 7 bases and J dropped 3; count of bases not matched to a gene: 15. The CDR3 region is CASNQPRTSEDKETQYF. The CDR3 DNA sequence: TGTGCCAGCAATCAACCGAGGACTAGCGAAGATAAAGAGACCCAGTACTTC.

This clonotype was seen more than once but under ten times. The rearrangement joins TRBV29-1 to TRBJ2-7, with a weak D call TRBD2 (6 bases). V lost 3 bases to trimming and J lost 4 bases, with 13 bases between them. This CDR3 comprises 13 residues. Looked up from germline, CDR1 is SQVTM and CDR2 is ANQGSEA. Written as DNA, the CDR3 is TGCAGCGTTGAGGTAGGAGGAGGGTACGAGCAGTACTTC. This gives the protein CSVEVGGGYEQYF.

The chain joins TRBV5-1 to TRBJ2-7; D ambiguous. Germline V gene sequence: CDR1 SGHRS, CDR2 YFSETQ. The length of the CDR3 is 11 residues. V gave up 0 bases and J gave up 6 bases, with 4 bases separating them. CDR3 sequence: CASSLGREQYF. CDR3 coding DNA: TGCGCCAGCAGCTTGGGACGCGAGCAGTACTTC.

The J gene is TRBJ1-4, the V gene TRBV29-1; D uncertain. Deletions cut 4 bases from V and 7 bases from J, with 10 bases between. Germline loops: CDR1 SQVTM, CDR2 ANQGSEA. The CDR3 is made up of 12 amino acids. The CDR3 sequence is CSVGSRGEKLFF. The CDR3, as DNA: TGCAGCGTTGGTTCCCGGGGTGAAAAACTGTTTTTT.

The chain uses TRBV6-5 and TRBJ1-3, with D unresolved. CDR1 is MNHEY, CDR2 SVGAGI, per germline. V lost 6 bases and J 0 bases, leaving 12 bases between the germline ends. The CDR3 runs to 15 residues. Here the CDR3 DNA reads TGTGCCAGCAGCCCCCAGAGATCCTCTGGAAACACCATATATTTT. Translated, it gives CASSPQRSSGNTIYF.

This clonotype showed up just a few times. The rearrangement uses TRBV3-1 and TRBJ2-3; D is ambiguous. V lost 4 bases and J lost 2, with 1 base in between. The CDR3 has 11 residues. Germline lookup yields CDR1 LGHDT and CDR2 YNNKEL (reference sequence). The CDR3 region has the DNA TGTGCCAGCAGCCTCACAGATACGCAGTATTTT. This encodes CASSLTDTQYF.

This clonotype was counted ten times or more. V and J are TRBV7-8 and TRBJ2-1, with no clear D. Germline CDR1 SGHVS, CDR2 FQNEAQ. CDR3 length: 13 residues. V was shortened by 3 bases and J by 3 bases, with 6 bases between the two germline ends. The CDR3, as DNA: TGTGCCAGCAGCTTCAGCCTCTACAATGAGCAGTTCTTC. The encoded protein is CASSFSLYNEQFF.

This clonotype came up a few times. This chain links TRBV28 with TRBJ2-1; 11 bases align to TRBD2. The CDR3 length is 15 residues. Germline V lookup: CDR1 MDHEN, CDR2 SYDVKM. The ends lost 5 bases at V and 2 bases at J; junction bases unmatched: 2. The CDR3 here is CASSGTSGAYNEQFF. The DNA for the CDR3 is TGTGCCAGCAGTGGGACTAGCGGAGCCTACAATGAGCAGTTCTTC. Variable domain in full (rest from reference TRBV28 and TRBJ2-1): DVKVTQSSRYLVKRTGEKVFLECVQDMDHENMFWYRQDPGLGLRLIYFSYDVKMKEKGDIPEGYSVSREKKERFSLILESASTNQTSMYLCASSGTSGAYNEQFFGPGTRLTVL.

The chain combines TRBV11-3 with TRBJ2-2; no reliable D call. The CDR3 has 13 residues. Germline assignment: CDR1 SGHNT and CDR2 YENEEA. V lost 6 bases, J lost 3 bases, and 8 bases lay in between. The CDR3, as DNA: TGTGCCAGCAGTCCTCTCGACACCGGGGAGCTGTTTTTT. As protein: CASSPLDTGELFF.

Ten or more counts support this clonotype. This chain joins TRBV12-3 or TRBV12-4 and TRBJ1-3; tentative D call: TRBD1 (6 bases). Trimming stripped 6 bases from V and 4 bases from J, with 10 bases between. This CDR3 comprises 13 residues. The CDR3 coding sequence is TGTGCCAGCAGCCCAGGGGTGGGAAACACCATATATTTT. Translation: CASSPGVGNTIYF.

The CDR3 loop reads CSVEDGGVGFF. The CDR3 coding sequence is TGCAGCGTTGAAGACGGGGGCGTTGGGTTTTTT. This chain links TRBV29-1 with TRBJ1-4; D is perhaps TRBD1 (6 bases). The CDR3 contains 11 residues. V was shortened by 0 bases and J by 16 bases, with 12 bases between the two germline ends. The germline V gene has CDR1 SQVTM and CDR2 ANQGSEA.

This clonotype was counted at least ten times. The gene calls are TRBV21-1 and TRBJ2-1; the table's D call of TRBD2 was not tested on the DNA. TRBV21-1 is described as a pseudogene. The length of the CDR3 is 17 residues. CDR3 loop: CASSTWTSGSSYNEQFF. CDR3 coding DNA: TGTGCCAGCAGCACTTGGACTAGCGGGAGCTCCTACAATGAGCAGTTCTTC.

The CDR3 here is CASGLDSWDLIQFF. CDR3 DNA: TGTGCTAGTGGTTTGGATTCTTGGGATTTGATACAGTTCTTC. V gene TRBV12-5 combines with J gene TRBJ2-1; D is unresolved. The CDR3 has 14 residues. V was clipped by 1 base and J by 13 bases, with 17 bases between them. The germline V gene encodes CDR1 LGHNT and CDR2 FRNRAP. Full variable domain (outside the CDR3, taken from reference TRBV12-5 and TRBJ2-1): DARVTQTPRHKVTEMGQEVTMRCQPILGHNTVFWYRQTMMQGLELLAYFRNRAPLDDSGMPKDRFSAEMPDATLATLKIQPSEPRDSAVYFCASGLDSWDLIQFFGPGTRLTVL.